The 19 T cell receptor beta chains listed next were all sequenced from one sample in a study of regulatory T cells in long-lasting Graves disease (dated by TCRdb to about 2021). The intended sense of this specimen's time point label: newly diagnosed GD, antithyroid drugs for less than 3 months. For both TCR sequencing and RNA sequencing, RNA was extracted from PBMCs using TRIzol. The library was prepared using multiplex PCR. Sequenced using an Illumina HiSeq 4000. CDR3 regions were amplified by Arm-PCR with iRepertoire HTBI primers to construct TCR beta libraries. TCRdb reprocessing: public reads trimmed at Q25 with fastp, clones called with MiXCR, in-frame beta chains kept. Each record represents a unique CDR3 protein, reported with the most common genes and DNA among its rows. The sample records approximately 470,000 distinct CDR3 sequences, about a sixth of which are singletons. Clones ranked in the top ten supply about 12% of the sample.

The same sample was also used in a study of T cells in Graves' hyperthyroidism and ophthalmopathy.

The sample was peripheral blood mononuclear cells (PBMCs), taken at new diagnosis, from a patient treated with antithyroid drugs. The receptors derive from a middle-aged man with Graves disease. Donor details come from another sample of the same person, matched by shared clones.

Only a few counts were recorded for this clonotype. This chain connects TRBV25-1 to TRBJ2-7; TRBD1 is a possible D gene (5 bases). CDR1 is MGHDK, CDR2 SYGVNS, per germline. The CDR3 loop spans 14 amino acids. V was clipped by 8 bases and J by 3 bases, with 17 bases between them. This chain's CDR3 is CASQKRSTDYEQYF. CDR3 sequence (DNA): TGTGCCAGCCAGAAAAGGTCGACAGACTACGAGCAGTACTTC.

This clonotype was counted once. The chain is built from TRBV19 and TRBJ1-5, with TRBD1 matching 11 bases. The CDR3 has 17 residues. After removal of 3 bases from V and 6 bases from J, the junction contained 10 bases not matched to a gene. Germline CDR1 reads LNHDA; CDR2 reads SQIVND (reference sequence). CDR3 in amino acids: CASSMRFRTGGSQPQHF. The DNA for the CDR3 is TGTGCCAGTAGTATGCGGTTCCGGACAGGGGGCTCTCAGCCCCAGCATTTT. Full variable domain (missing parts from reference TRBV19 and TRBJ1-5): DGGITQSPKYLFRKEGQNVTLSCEQNLNHDAMYWYRQDPGQGLRLIYYSQIVNDFQKGDIAEGYSVSREKKESFPLTVTSAQKNPTAFYLCASSMRFRTGGSQPQHFGDGTRLSIL.

This clonotype showed up many times. CDR3 coding DNA: TGCGCCAGCAGCTTGACTAGCATAACACAGGGTGAGCAGTTCTTC. Protein sequence: CASSLTSITQGEQFF. This chain uses TRBV5-1 with TRBJ2-1; the D call may be TRBD1 or TRBD2 (6 bases each). The V gene lost 1 base and the J gene lost 9 bases, with 17 bases spanning the gap. The CDR3 spans 15 residues. Per germline, CDR1 SGHRS and CDR2 YFSETQ. Full variable domain (remainder filled in from reference TRBV5-1 and TRBJ2-1): KAGVTQTPRYLIKTRGQQVTLSCSPISGHRSVSWYQQTPGQGLQFLFEYFSETQRNKGNFPGRFSGRQFSNSRSEMNVSTLELGDSALYLCASSLTSITQGEQFFGPGTRLTVL.

The chain carries TRBV2 and TRBJ2-3, with D unclear. The CDR3 has 14 residues. Trimming took off 7 bases at V and 0 bases at J, with 11 bases between the two ends. Germline lookup yields CDR1 SNHLY and CDR2 FYNNEI. The CDR3: CASKREQSTDTQYF. DNA of the CDR3: TGTGCCAGCAAGCGCGAGCAGAGCACAGATACGCAGTATTTT.

Many counts were recorded for this clonotype. Here the CDR3 DNA reads TGTGCCAGCAGCGCTAGCGGGAGAGGATATACGCAGTATTTT. Translated, it gives CASSASGRGYTQYF. The gene calls are TRBV2 and TRBJ2-3; 10 bases line up with TRBD2. The trim removed 6 bases at V and 7 bases at J, leaving 7 bases unmatched. This CDR3 is built from 14 residues. Germline V lookup: CDR1 SNHLY, CDR2 FYNNEI.

The CDR3 spells CASSPPEEDTQYF. The CDR3 region has the DNA TGTGCCAGCAGCCCCCCCGAAGAAGATACGCAGTATTTT. This rearrangement joins TRBV9 to TRBJ2-3; D not certain. CDR3 length equals 13 residues. V shed 4 bases and J shed 5 bases, with 11 bases lying between them. CDR1 and CDR2 (germline): SGDLS, YYNGEE.

This clonotype came up many times. The chain links TRBV6-2 or TRBV6-3 to TRBJ2-7; 7 nucleotides agree with TRBD1. The CDR3 sequence is 14 residues long. CDR1 and CDR2 (germline): MNHEY, SVGEGT. V dropped 5 bases and J dropped 5; count of bases not matched to a gene: 9. The CDR3: CASSLTGSLDEQYF. CDR3 DNA sequence: TGTGCCAGCAGTCTGACAGGGTCTTTAGACGAGCAGTACTTC.

This clonotype has more than one count but fewer than ten. The rearrangement uses TRBV12-3 or TRBV12-4 and TRBJ2-1; 10 nucleotides line up with TRBD2. The junction had 8 bases not matched to a gene; V was cut back by 6 bases and J by 6 bases. This CDR3 spans 15 amino acids. Here the CDR3 reads CASSRSGRPINEQFF. CDR3 nucleotide sequence: TGTGCCAGCAGCCGTAGCGGGAGGCCGATCAATGAGCAGTTCTTC.

Many counts were recorded for this clonotype. J is TRBJ2-7 and V is TRBV28; possible D gene TRBD2, 6 bases. Trimming removed 10 bases at V and 5 bases at J, with 9 bases between. Germline V CDR1 and CDR2: MDHEN, SYDVKM. This CDR3 comprises 10 residues. CDR3 protein: CATGGNEQYF. In DNA, the CDR3 is TGTGCCACTGGCGGGAACGAGCAGTACTTC.

With respect to this clonotype: A much more abundant neighbour one base away suggests this may be a read error. The chain recombines TRBV6-1 with TRBJ2-1; TRBD1 matches at 7 bases. After removal of 6 bases from V and 10 bases from J, the junction contained 15 bases not matched to a gene. The CDR3 is 15 amino acids. Germline CDR1 and CDR2: MNHNS and SASEGT. The DNA of the CDR3 is TGTGCCAGCAGCCAAGGGGGCCCGGGCTCCTACGAGCAGTTCTTC. This sequence encodes CASSQGGPGSYEQFF.

This clonotype appeared a few times. V usage is TRBV19 and J usage is TRBJ2-1, with D perhaps TRBD2 (5 bases). The CDR3 is made up of 14 amino acids. The germline gives CDR1 LNHDA, CDR2 SQIVND (reference sequence). V was cut by 5 bases and J by 5 bases, with 13 bases left in between. This chain's CDR3 is CASSSWWTHNEQFF. Written as DNA, the CDR3 is TGTGCCAGTAGTTCTTGGTGGACTCACAATGAGCAGTTCTTC. The full variable domain, rest sourced from reference TRBV19 and TRBJ2-1, is DGGITQSPKYLFRKEGQNVTLSCEQNLNHDAMYWYRQDPGQGLRLIYYSQIVNDFQKGDIAEGYSVSREKKESFPLTVTSAQKNPTAFYLCASSSWWTHNEQFFGPGTRLTVL.

At least ten counts were recorded for this clonotype. The CDR3 DNA follows: TGTGCCAGCAGCCGCACAGGGATTGACAATCAGCCCCAGCATTTT. This codes for CASSRTGIDNQPQHF. V usage is TRBV2 and J usage is TRBJ1-5, with TRBD1 as a possible D gene (6 bases). This CDR3 comprises 15 residues. Trimming left V 6 bases short and J 3 bases short, with 15 bases between. Per germline, CDR1 SNHLY and CDR2 FYNNEI.

This clonotype has a count of ten or more. The rearrangement joins TRBV20-1 to TRBJ2-1; D not resolved. Germline lookup yields CDR1 DFQATT and CDR2 SNEGSKA (reference sequence). The CDR3 covers 14 residues. V lost 6 bases and J 2 bases, leaving 14 bases between the germline ends. CDR3 protein: CSALDKSAYNEQFF. CDR3 in DNA: TGCAGTGCCCTAGACAAAAGTGCCTACAATGAGCAGTTCTTC.

Concerning this clonotype itself: An end of the junction differs from the germline gene, which may be a read error. This chain uses TRBV11-3 with TRBJ2-2; weak D call: TRBD2 (5 bases). Germline lookup yields CDR1 SGHNT and CDR2 YENEEA. This CDR3 has 15 residues. The CDR3 sequence: CASSFMRSSNGEPFF. CDR3 sequence (DNA): TGTGCCAGCAGCTTCATGAGGTCATCGAACGGGGAGCCGTTTTTT.

This clonotype was seen a handful of times. V usage is TRBV9 and J usage is TRBJ2-3; D could derive from TRBD1 or TRBD2 (5 bases each). The CDR3 loop spans 14 amino acids. The V end lost 0 bases, the J end lost 4 bases, and 9 bases lay between the germline ends. CDR1 SGDLS and CDR2 YYNGEE come from the germline V gene. The DNA for the CDR3 is TGTGCCAGCAGCGTAGATGGGGGAGCAGATACGCAGTATTTT. It translates to CASSVDGGADTQYF.

The gene calls are TRBV24-1 and TRBJ2-2; D is unclear. The CDR3 runs to 14 residues. Germline CDR1 reads KGHDR; CDR2 reads SFDVKD. The CDR3 sequence: CVTMVGGNTGELFF. The CDR3 DNA reads as TGTGTCACAATGGTAGGCGGGAACACCGGGGAGCTGTTTTTT.

This clonotype has a count of ten or more. The chain employs TRBV27 and TRBJ2-7, with D perhaps being TRBD1 or TRBD2 (5 bases each). The CDR3 covers 15 residues. The germline V gene has CDR1 MNHEY and CDR2 SMNVEV (reference sequence). Trimming shortened V by 4 bases and J by 0 bases, and 13 bases separated the two germline ends. This CDR3 reads CASSYGTPSSYEQYF. The CDR3 DNA reads TGTGCCAGCAGTTACGGGACCCCTAGCTCCTACGAGCAGTACTTC.

This chain connects TRBV5-6 to TRBJ2-7; D might be TRBD1 (5 bases). The germline V and J ends were trimmed by 2 bases and 2 bases, with 20 bases remaining between them. Germline V gene lookup returns CDR1 SGHDT and CDR2 YYEEEE. The CDR3 length is 17 residues. CDR3 sequence reads: CASSFTGYGPRAYEQYF. The CDR3 bases are TGTGCCAGCAGCTTCACAGGTTACGGGCCTCGAGCCTACGAGCAGTACTTC.

The chain combines TRBV5-5 with TRBJ2-2, with 9 nucleotides matching TRBD1. Germline V CDR1 and CDR2: SGHKS, YYEKEE (reference sequence). The ends lost 6 bases at V and 4 bases at J; junction bases unmatched: 7. This CDR3 is built from 15 residues. CDR3 sequence reads: CASTRGTGPTGELFF. The CDR3 bases are TGTGCCAGCACCAGGGGGACAGGGCCCACCGGGGAGCTGTTTTTT.